Included here is one TCR beta chain sequence, with context. This clone showed up just a few times. Its antigen is currently not known. No quality values exist for individual bases; no much larger clone is one base distant. This sample was included in a study of blood T cell repertoires in COVID-19 (dated by TCRdb to about 2020). Regarding the complete study: The collaborator samples originated in the United States, Italy and Spain and spanned the acute and convalescent phases of COVID-19. Samples came from the ongoing ImmuneRACE study (first 160 participants) plus 1,254 subjects from 6 global collaborators. The material from the prospective study consisted of cDNA or gDNA derived from T cells, B-cell-depleted T cells, or PBMCs. Nearly every sample came with metadata listing a de-identified subject ID, COVID-19 status, age in years and sex. The dataset comprised deeply sampled blood TCRbeta repertoires from subjects exposed to, actively infected with, or recovered from COVID-19. A freely available public database, intended as a resource for researchers studying the immune response to SARS-CoV-2, is where the repertoires were released. Where available, HLA class I and class II types were obtained from metadata supplied by the sample provider rather than from assay-based typing. What the research found in general, with its limitations: Clinical and demographic metadata were provided uncurated, with the amount varying by source and participant.

Participants in the prospective study were aged roughly 18 to 100 years, lived in some 24 United States geographic areas, and enrolled through a virtual design. In the prospective study, participants were assigned to cohorts based on the clinical history participants reported in a screening survey and a study questionnaire. Recovered participants in ImmuneRACE Cohort 3 were defined as having two consecutive negative NP/OP PCR tests, clearance from a healthcare professional, or resolution of symptoms. In the prospective study, mobile phlebotomists collected whole blood, serum and a nasopharyngeal or oropharyngeal swab from each participant. Over an approximately 2-month period, participants in the prospective study had the option of providing additional blood draws and questionnaires. Before DNA extraction, blood samples from the prospective study were shipped at room temperature or frozen. The immunoSEQ Assay, a bias-controlled multiplex PCR, was used to amplify TCRbeta CDR3 regions from genomic DNA. In the source study's methods: Within the assay, amplification of reference gene primers was used to estimate how many nucleated cells each sample contained. Sequence reads were collapsed and filtered to measure the absolute abundance of every unique TCRbeta CDR3 rearrangement. For each sample, productive Simpson clonality was calculated by taking the square root of Simpson's diversity index across productive rearrangements. The clones in this table, taken by TCRdb from immuneACCESS, are in-frame only. Not every clone is retained; where verified, under half of the shortfall comes from an unresolved V gene, and the cause of the rest is unknown. D and trimming were read from the DNA, whereas the V and J calls and clone size are those reported in that table. Across this sample there are hundreds of thousands of clones, with more than 85% seen only once. In total, the top ten clones hold approximately 1.6% of the sample.

The CDR3 has 13 amino acids, counting the end cysteine and phenylalanine. Only CDR3 DNA remains: 39 bases, in frame from the first base. V drops 5 bases and J drops 5 bases, leaving 12 bases in between. From the germline V gene, CDR1 is KGHSH and CDR2 is LQKENI. The source of this sequence is a woman between 45 and 65 years old who had recovered from COVID-19. The sequenced sample consisted of PBMCs or T cells enriched from blood (not recorded which). The chain is made from TRBV18 and TRBJ1-1; matching of 6 bases hints at TRBD1 as the D gene. For the CDR3, the sequence is CASSGGVGTEAFF. The DNA sequence is given as TGTGCCAGCTCAGGGGGCGTAGGGACTGAAGCTTTCTTT.